The clone carrying this TCR beta chain appeared a few times. Stated time point: patch test 1, 2 weeks after DPC sensitization. Specified treatment: therapeutic diphenylcyclopropenone sensitization with weekly scalp DPC. Ahead of applying each patch test, blood was sampled. Total RNA came from unfractionated whole blood. TCRdb reanalysed the RACE reads using MiXCR and keeps one entry per CDR3 protein. The sample contains tens of thousands of distinct CDR3 sequences, roughly a tenth of which appear only once. The data were obtained in a study of human T cells and chemical hapten exposure. The source was whole blood, collected in connection with sensitization to the hapten diphenylcyclopropenone (DPC). This TCR was sampled from a man aged 35 to 55 with alopecia areata. Some clones in this sample may be carry-over from other donors' samples.

The CDR3: CASSFRIRRETDEQYV. In DNA, the CDR3 is TGTGCCAGCTCATTCCGGATAAGGCGGGAGACGGACGAGCAGTACGTC. This sequence joins TRBV18 and TRBJ2-7, with 7 nucleotides matching TRBD2. With 5 bases clipped from V and 5 bases from J, the junction kept 15 bases outside the gene matches. Germline V gene lookup returns CDR1 KGHSH and CDR2 LQKENI. The CDR3 has 16 amino acids.